This entry lists 6 T cell receptor beta chains sequenced from one sample in a study of cytomegalovirus exposure and HLA in healthy donors. The protocol was immunoSEQ multiplex PCR, while the TCRdb copy is restricted to in-frame clones and leaves out a portion. This sample has fewer than 75,000 clones, with roughly 95% found just once. Sequenced material: PBMCs. These receptors were taken from a man between 18 and 35 years old in good health and CMV-seronegative.

This chain uses TRBV28 with TRBJ1-3; D gene ambiguous. CDR3 size: 16 residues. Germline V gene data show CDR1 as MDHEN and CDR2 as SYDVKM. V was clipped by 3 bases and J by 2 bases, with 14 bases between them. The CDR3 sequence is CASSLTVRGTGNTIYF. In DNA form, the CDR3 reads TGTGCCAGCAGTTTGACCGTACGGGGAACTGGAAACACCATATATTTT.

The V and J genes are TRBV11-1 and TRBJ2-1, with 7 positions matching TRBD1. J lost 2 bases, V lost 5 bases, and 6 bases had no gene match. The length of the CDR3 is 15 residues. Germline V gene sequence: CDR1 SGHAT, CDR2 FQDESV (reference sequence). The CDR3 loop is CASSPQGLAYNEQFF. The CDR3, as DNA: TGTGCCAGCAGCCCACAGGGGTTGGCCTACAATGAGCAGTTCTTC.

The chain couples TRBV5-6 to TRBJ2-1; 9 bases align to TRBD1. CDR3 length: 15 amino acids. Germline assignment: CDR1 SGHDT and CDR2 YYEEEE. V was pared by 4 bases and J by 7 bases, with 9 bases of the junction left unmatched. CDR3 residues: CASSGEQGARNEQFF. CDR3 in DNA: TGTGCCAGCAGCGGTGAACAGGGGGCGCGTAATGAGCAGTTCTTC.

V and J are TRBV6-5 and TRBJ1-4; 8 nucleotides line up with TRBD1. CDR3 length equals 16 residues. J lost 5 bases, V lost 2 bases, and 7 bases had no gene match. Germline V gives CDR1 MNHEY, CDR2 SVGAGI. CDR3 in DNA: TGTGCCAGCAGTTACGGGGGACAGGCCGGGAATGAAAAACTGTTTTTT. As protein: CASSYGGQAGNEKLFF.

This clone was detected only once. The CDR3 bases are TGTGCCAGCAGCCTCGGCCCAGGGACTGAAGCTTTCTTT. Amino acids: CASSLGPGTEAFF. The gene calls are TRBV9 and TRBJ1-1, with D possibly being TRBD1 (5 bases). CDR1 is SGDLS and CDR2 is YYNGEE in the germline V gene. The CDR3 is 13 residues long. Trimming left V 4 bases short and J 5 bases short, with 12 bases between.

The V gene is TRBV29-1, the J gene TRBJ2-5; the D is unclear. The germline V gene has CDR1 SQVTM and CDR2 ANQGSEA. Between the trimmed V and J ends, which lost 6 bases and 5 bases, there was a span of 7 bases. CDR3 size: 10 residues. The CDR3 DNA reads TGCAGCGTCCTTATGGAGACCCAGTACTTC. Protein product: CSVLMETQYF.